This T cell receptor (beta chain) was sequenced in a study of cytomegalovirus exposure and HLA in healthy donors. Data came from immunoSEQ multiplex PCR; TCRdb stores just in-frame clones and leaves some out. The sample shows about 58,000 clones, around nine tenths of them seen only once. This CDR3 has 15 amino acids. The V segment lost 2 bases and the J segment 2 bases; nucleotides outside the gene matches: 4. Germline lookup yields CDR1 MGHRA and CDR2 YSYEKL. This clonotype was obtained from a man aged 18 to 29 in good health and CMV-seronegative. The chain has TRBV4-1 and TRBJ2-7, with 9 bases that match TRBD1. The sample comprised PBMCs. CDR3 in DNA: TGCGCCAGCAGCCAAAGAACAGGGGGCCCCTACGAGCAGTACTTC. This codes for CASSQRTGGPYEQYF.